Listed below are T cell receptor beta chains from one sample, sequenced in a study of blood T cell repertoires in COVID-19. Produced via immunoSEQ multiplex PCR; TCRdb's table is partial and in-frame only. This table holds roughly 230,000 clones, just under 85% found once. Sequenced: peripheral blood. These receptors were collected from a woman aged 60-75 years with active or convalescent COVID-19. Both conserved end residues are part of each CDR3. The D gene is left open where the match is weak. Clone size appears in some rows only: once, few, many, or a class for an expanded clone.

d_call	v_call	clone_size	j_call	cdr3_nt	cdr3_aa
NA	TRBV27	NA	TRBJ2-2	TGTGCCAGCAGTTTTTCGGGGGACCCCACCGGGGAGCTGTTTTTT	CASSFSGDPTGELFF
NA	TRBV6-5	NA	TRBJ1-2	TGTGCCAGCAGGGCGGGCTATGGCTACACCTTC	CASRAGYGYTF
NA	TRBV6-6	NA	TRBJ1-2	TGTGCCAGCAGCCCCGAGGTGGGGGCGAGGGATGGCTACACCTTC	CASSPEVGARDGYTF
TRBD2	TRBV3-1/TRBV3-2	NA	TRBJ2-1	TGTGCCAGCAGCCGGACTAGCGGGGGGCCGGGGGATGAGCAGTTCTTC	CASSRTSGGPGDEQFF
NA	TRBV18	NA	TRBJ2-3	TGTGCCAGCTCACGGGAAAAGCGGATCACAGATACGCAGTATTTT	CASSREKRITDTQYF
NA	TRBV6-5	NA	TRBJ2-1	TGTGCCAGCAGTTACTCCGCTAGCGCAAATGAGCAGTTCTTC	CASSYSASANEQFF
NA	TRBV7-3	NA	TRBJ2-5	TGTGCCAGCAGCTTAACGGGGAGAAGGACGCAAGAGACCCAGTACTTC	CASSLTGRRTQETQYF
NA	TRBV7-9	NA	TRBJ1-1	TGTGCCAGCAGCTTAGCGGGGGGGTCATCTGAAGCTTTCTTT	CASSLAGGSSEAFF
NA	TRBV10-1	NA	TRBJ1-1	TGCGCCAGCGGGGGGATGAACACTGAAGCTTTCTTT	CASGGMNTEAFF
NA	TRBV6-5	NA	TRBJ1-4	TGTGCCAGCACCAGCTTAGGGCAGGGAGGAGAAAAACTGTTTTTT	CASTSLGQGGEKLFF
TRBD2	TRBV5-4	NA	TRBJ2-3	TGTGCCAGCAGCCCTCCGGGGGGGGTAGATACGCAGTATTTT	CASSPPGGVDTQYF
NA	TRBV28	NA	TRBJ2-3	TGTGCCAGCAGTTCCTATCCGAATACGCAGTATTTT	CASSSYPNTQYF
NA	TRBV11-3	NA	TRBJ2-3	TGTGCCAGCAGCCCGGGGGGCGGGACCCCACCTGGGGATACGCAGTATTTT	CASSPGGGTPPGDTQYF
TRBD2	TRBV2	NA	TRBJ2-1	TGTGCCAGCAGCCGCAGAACTAGCGGGGGTTACAATGAGCAGTTCTTC	CASSRRTSGGYNEQFF
TRBD2	TRBV5-1	NA	TRBJ2-4	TGCGCCAGCAGCTCGGGACAGGGGTCCGGACTAGCGGGAGTGGCGGCCAAAAACATTCAGTACTTC	CASSSGQGSGLAGVAAKNIQYF
NA	TRBV19	NA	TRBJ1-1	TGTGCCAGTAGTTCAACAGGGCTGAACACTGAAGCTTTCTTT	CASSSTGLNTEAFF
TRBD2	TRBV6-4	NA	TRBJ2-1	TGTGCCAGCTCCAGGGACTACTCCTACAATGAGCAGTTCTTC	CASSRDYSYNEQFF
NA	TRBV10-3	once	TRBJ2-1	TGTGCCATCAGTGACTACTTAGCAAATGAGCAGTTCTTC	CAISDYLANEQFF
TRBD2	TRBV18	NA	TRBJ2-4	TGTGCCAGCTCACCCCCGGGGGGACACATTCAGTACTTC	CASSPPGGHIQYF
TRBD2	TRBV24-1	NA	TRBJ2-2	TGTGCCACCAGTGACCATGGACTAGCGGGAGTTGCCGGGGAGCTGTTTTTT	CATSDHGLAGVAGELFF
NA	TRBV19	NA	TRBJ1-5	TGTGCCAGTAGTATGGGGCGAAGTCCCAATCAGCCCCAGCATTTT	CASSMGRSPNQPQHF
NA	TRBV2	NA	TRBJ2-1	TGTGCCAGCAGGGCTAGCGTCGAGCAGTTCTTC	CASRASVEQFF
NA	TRBV10-3	NA	TRBJ1-1	TGTGCCATCAGGTCAGGGGAGAACACTGAAGCTTTCTTT	CAIRSGENTEAFF
TRBD2	TRBV14	NA	TRBJ2-1	TGTGCCAGCAGCCAAGCGCGGCGGGAGATCAATGAGCAGTTCTTC	CASSQARREINEQFF